These T cell receptor beta chains were read from a single sample in a study of long-term antiretroviral therapy in people with HIV. TCRdb's table, derived via immunoSEQ multiplex PCR, lists solely in-frame clones and lacks some. The sample consists of some 16,000 clones, 80% of them appearing once. The starting material was unsorted PBMCs, obtained 0.1 years before starting antiretroviral therapy. Every receptor here comes from a man aged 18 to 35 with HIV. Both conserved end residues are part of each CDR3. A D gene is named only where the DNA matches it firmly. Some rows have no size entry. The others give once, few or many, or a class for an expanded clone.

TGTGCCAGCTCCGAGACCGGGACGGGAACCTACGAGCAGTACTTC | CASSETGTGTYEQYF | 15 | - | - | TRBJ2-7 | TRBV18
TGTGCCAGCAGTTTAGACATGAACACTGAAGCTTTCTTT | CASSLDMNTEAFF | 13 | - | - | TRBJ1-1 | TRBV13
TGTGCCAGCAGCTTAGGGGAGGGGACAGGGTGGAGTAGCAATCAGCCCCAGCATTTT | CASSLGEGTGWSSNQPQHF | 19 | TRBD1 | - | TRBJ1-5 | TRBV11-2
TGTGCCAGCAGCTTACATTTGAACACTGAAGCTTTCTTT | CASSLHLNTEAFF | 13 | - | - | TRBJ1-1 | TRBV11-2
TGTGCCAGTAGTATAGATCGGTTGAGTATGAGGAGCAATCAGCCCCAGCATTTT | CASSIDRLSMRSNQPQHF | 18 | - | - | TRBJ1-5 | TRBV19
TGTGCCAGTAGTATCCGAATACAGGGTTTACCCAAAAACATTCAGTACTTC | CASSIRIQGLPKNIQYF | 17 | - | - | TRBJ2-4 | TRBV19
TGTGCCAGCAGTTACTCGACAAGACAAGAGACCCAGTACTTC | CASSYSTRQETQYF | 14 | - | - | TRBJ2-5 | TRBV6-5
TGTGCCAGCAGCCCTACCCCTTTTGACTGGGAAGGCTACACCTTC | CASSPTPFDWEGYTF | 15 | - | once | TRBJ1-2 | TRBV14
TGTGCCAGCAGTTCTTCTGGACTAGCGGGATGGGACGAGCAGTACTTC | CASSSSGLAGWDEQYF | 16 | TRBD2 | - | TRBJ2-7 | TRBV6-5
TGTGCCAGCAGCCAGAACCGTCCGTCAGGACCGGACGAGCAGTACTTC | CASSQNRPSGPDEQYF | 16 | - | - | TRBJ2-7 | TRBV28
TGTGCCAGCAGCTTTAGCGGGCGGGCGGCGGAGACCCAGTACTTC | CASSFSGRAAETQYF | 15 | TRBD2 | once | TRBJ2-5 | TRBV7-3
TGTGCCAGCAGCGATCTAAAAGGCACAGATACGCAGTATTTT | CASSDLKGTDTQYF | 14 | - | few | TRBJ2-3 | TRBV7-9
TGTGCCAGCAATGGGTACGGCAATCAGCCCCAGCATTTT | CASNGYGNQPQHF | 13 | - | once | TRBJ1-5 | TRBV2
TGTGCCAGCAGCTTATCCGGGGCCCCTGGCGGGGAGCTGTTTTTT | CASSLSGAPGGELFF | 15 | - | - | TRBJ2-2 | TRBV7-3
TGTGCCTGGGTAGACAGGGGGTTTCAGCCCCAGCATTTT | CAWVDRGFQPQHF | 13 | TRBD1 | - | TRBJ1-5 | TRBV30
TGTGCCAGCAGCTTATGGACAGCCAGCCCTTTCTACGAGCAGTACTTC | CASSLWTASPFYEQYF | 16 | - | - | TRBJ2-7 | TRBV7-2
TGCAGCGTTGAACCGGGTATAGACTATGGCTACACCTTC | CSVEPGIDYGYTF | 13 | - | - | TRBJ1-2 | TRBV29-1